In its sample, the clone carrying this T cell receptor beta chain was seen many times. As yet, its antigen is unknown. This entry comes from a study of early T cells in non-severe SARS-CoV-2 infection. Study context: RNA in bulk from unsorted whole blood was sequenced, and chains were unpaired. Broader study findings: Reliance on VDJdb matching favored anti-spike CD8 responses; private and CD4 specificities were missed.

Each cDNA molecule carried a unique molecular identifier. TCRdb re-called the 5' RACE reads through MiXCR, storing one row per CDR3 protein. The sample shows about 59,000 distinct CDR3 sequences, around 14% of them seen only once. This TCR derives from an adult who was a healthcare worker with PCR-confirmed SARS-CoV-2 infection or an uninfected control (not recorded which). The starting material was whole blood, obtained at baseline.

The CDR3 nucleotides are TGCGCCAGCAGTCCCGACAGGGGGTTGGCTAACACTGAAGCTTTCTTT. The encoded protein is CASSPDRGLANTEAFF. The chain carries TRBV4-1 and TRBJ1-1; 9 bases are a match to TRBD1. CDR1 is MGHRA, CDR2 YSYEKL, per germline. This CDR3 has 16 residues. J lost 2 bases, V lost 6 bases, and 10 bases had no gene match.